These T cell receptor beta chains were read from a single sample in a study of shared clonotypes between healthy human individuals. The protocol was immunoSEQ multiplex PCR, while the TCRdb copy is restricted to in-frame clones and leaves out a portion. The table has 1 million to 1.3 million clones, 70% to 80% seen once; the top ten hold roughly 0.55%. Sequencing input: memory CD4+ T cells from PBMCs. The receptors here all came from a man aged 18 to 29 in good health. Some clones in this sample may be carry-over from other donors' samples. Each CDR3 is given with its conserved first and last residue. Fields, in order: V gene, J gene, D gene, clone size, CDR3 protein, CDR3 DNA. A D gene is named only where the DNA matches it firmly. Size tells how often a clone was seen (once, few, many) or the class of an expanded clone, and some rows leave it out.

v_call: TRBV5-3
j_call: TRBJ1-2
d_call: TRBD1
clone_size: .
cdr3_aa: CARRRGQHRRGYTF
cdr3_nt: TGTGCCAGAAGAAGGGGACAGCACCGACGGGGCTACACCTTC

v_call: TRBV6-6
j_call: TRBJ2-2
d_call: .
clone_size: .
cdr3_aa: CASSTISGRTGELFF
cdr3_nt: TGTGCCAGCAGTACTATCTCAGGGCGCACCGGGGAGCTGTTTTTT

v_call: TRBV28
j_call: TRBJ1-6
d_call: .
clone_size: once
cdr3_aa: CATSGYGSPLHF
cdr3_nt: TGTGCCACGTCAGGGTACGGTTCACCCCTCCACTTT

v_call: TRBV5-6
j_call: TRBJ2-1
d_call: .
clone_size: .
cdr3_aa: CASSFRGYSYNEQFF
cdr3_nt: TGTGCCAGCAGCTTTAGGGGGTATTCCTACAATGAGCAGTTCTTC

v_call: TRBV5-1
j_call: TRBJ2-5
d_call: TRBD1
clone_size: .
cdr3_aa: CASSLGGQYQETQYF
cdr3_nt: TGCGCCAGCAGCTTGGGGGGACAGTACCAAGAGACCCAGTACTTC

v_call: TRBV7-9
j_call: TRBJ1-2
d_call: .
clone_size: .
cdr3_aa: CASAPNYGYTF
cdr3_nt: TGTGCCAGCGCCCCGAACTATGGCTACACCTTC

v_call: TRBV2
j_call: TRBJ1-4
d_call: .
clone_size: .
cdr3_aa: CASSGGVNEKLFF
cdr3_nt: TGTGCCAGCAGTGGAGGAGTCAATGAAAAACTGTTTTTT

v_call: TRBV7-2
j_call: TRBJ2-1
d_call: TRBD2
clone_size: few
cdr3_aa: CASSLARSSGSYNEQFF
cdr3_nt: TGTGCCAGCAGCTTAGCGCGGTCTAGCGGCTCCTACAATGAGCAGTTCTTC

v_call: TRBV6-1
j_call: TRBJ2-7
d_call: .
clone_size: few
cdr3_aa: CASSAGTNYEQYF
cdr3_nt: TGTGCCAGCAGTGCGGGGACAAACTACGAGCAGTACTTC

v_call: TRBV5-1
j_call: TRBJ2-1
d_call: TRBD1
clone_size: once
cdr3_aa: CASSFGGTGSNEQFF
cdr3_nt: TGCGCCAGCAGCTTTGGTGGGACAGGCAGTAATGAGCAGTTCTTC

v_call: TRBV27
j_call: TRBJ2-1
d_call: .
clone_size: many
cdr3_aa: CASSRGLGDNEQFF
cdr3_nt: TGTGCCAGCAGTCGGGGACTCGGAGACAATGAGCAGTTCTTC

v_call: TRBV6-1
j_call: TRBJ2-7
d_call: .
clone_size: .
cdr3_aa: CASSVKRDSYYEQYF
cdr3_nt: TGTGCCAGCAGTGTAAAGCGGGACAGTTACTACGAGCAGTACTTC

v_call: TRBV4-3
j_call: TRBJ2-2
d_call: TRBD1
clone_size: .
cdr3_aa: CASSLGAQGSNTGELFF
cdr3_nt: TGCGCCAGCAGCCTGGGGGCACAGGGGTCCAACACCGGGGAGCTGTTTTTT

v_call: TRBV6-5
j_call: TRBJ1-5
d_call: TRBD1
clone_size: .
cdr3_aa: CASRTGAGQPQHF
cdr3_nt: TGTGCCAGCAGAACAGGGGCGGGTCAGCCCCAGCATTTT

v_call: TRBV4-2
j_call: TRBJ2-7
d_call: TRBD2
clone_size: .
cdr3_aa: CASSPNAGGAYEQYF
cdr3_nt: TGTGCCAGCAGCCCCAACGCGGGAGGGGCCTACGAGCAGTACTTC

v_call: TRBV16
j_call: TRBJ1-5
d_call: .
clone_size: few
cdr3_aa: CASSQSSGTQPQHF
cdr3_nt: TGTGCCAGCAGCCAATCTTCAGGGACTCAGCCCCAGCATTTT

v_call: TRBV11-2
j_call: TRBJ2-2
d_call: .
clone_size: .
cdr3_aa: CASSSRRQTTGELFF
cdr3_nt: TGTGCCAGCAGCTCCCGGAGACAGACCACCGGGGAGCTGTTTTTT

v_call: TRBV28
j_call: TRBJ2-7
d_call: .
clone_size: .
cdr3_aa: CASSMGDGSSYEQYF
cdr3_nt: TGTGCCAGCAGTATGGGGGACGGGAGCTCCTACGAGCAGTACTTC

v_call: TRBV6-5
j_call: TRBJ1-1
d_call: .
clone_size: .
cdr3_aa: CASSPYGTSREAFF
cdr3_nt: TGTGCCAGCAGTCCGTACGGGACATCGCGGGAAGCTTTCTTT

v_call: TRBV5-4
j_call: TRBJ2-3
d_call: TRBD2
clone_size: few
cdr3_aa: CASSPREAGVFDTQYF
cdr3_nt: TGTGCCAGCAGCCCCCGGGAAGCGGGAGTTTTCGATACGCAGTATTTT

v_call: TRBV5-1
j_call: TRBJ2-2
d_call: TRBD1
clone_size: once
cdr3_aa: CASSDGTGTNTGELFF
cdr3_nt: TGCGCCAGCAGCGACGGGACAGGGACTAACACCGGGGAGCTGTTTTTT

v_call: TRBV29-1
j_call: TRBJ1-2
d_call: TRBD1
clone_size: .
cdr3_aa: CSVESYYRQGESYGYTF
cdr3_nt: TGCAGCGTTGAATCCTACTACAGACAGGGGGAGAGCTATGGCTACACCTTC

v_call: TRBV11-1
j_call: TRBJ2-7
d_call: TRBD1
clone_size: .
cdr3_aa: CASSRDRGTYEQYF
cdr3_nt: TGTGCCAGCAGTCGGGACAGGGGCACCTACGAGCAGTACTTC

v_call: TRBV2
j_call: TRBJ2-7
d_call: .
clone_size: few
cdr3_aa: CASSGRWSMDEQYF
cdr3_nt: TGTGCCAGCAGTGGGAGGTGGAGTATGGACGAGCAGTACTTC

v_call: TRBV6-6
j_call: TRBJ1-1
d_call: .
clone_size: .
cdr3_aa: CASSYGSEGTEAFF
cdr3_nt: TGTGCCAGCAGTTACGGATCTGAGGGGACTGAAGCTTTCTTT

v_call: TRBV5-5
j_call: TRBJ1-2
d_call: .
clone_size: many
cdr3_aa: CASSLAAQPGYTF
cdr3_nt: TGTGCCAGCAGCTTGGCCGCTCAGCCAGGCTACACCTTC

v_call: TRBV25-1
j_call: TRBJ2-7
d_call: TRBD1
clone_size: .
cdr3_aa: CASSAPRTGRSYEQYF
cdr3_nt: TGTGCCAGCAGTGCCCCTCGGACAGGGCGCTCCTACGAGCAGTACTTC

v_call: TRBV28
j_call: TRBJ2-2
d_call: .
clone_size: .
cdr3_aa: CASSGRNTGELFF
cdr3_nt: TGTGCCAGCAGTGGCCGGAACACCGGGGAGCTGTTTTTT

v_call: TRBV27
j_call: TRBJ1-1
d_call: .
clone_size: .
cdr3_aa: CASSLSGDRANMNTEAFF
cdr3_nt: TGTGCCAGCAGTTTATCCGGGGACCGAGCAAACATGAACACTGAAGCTTTCTTT

v_call: TRBV4-2
j_call: TRBJ2-5
d_call: TRBD2
clone_size: few
cdr3_aa: CASSPLISGVQETQYF
cdr3_nt: TGTGCCAGCAGCCCTTTGATTAGCGGGGTACAAGAGACCCAGTACTTC

v_call: TRBV6-1
j_call: TRBJ1-2
d_call: .
clone_size: once
cdr3_aa: CASSEGGAGSGYGYTF
cdr3_nt: TGTGCCAGCAGTGAAGGAGGTGCAGGGTCAGGGTATGGCTACACCTTC

v_call: TRBV7-9
j_call: TRBJ2-5
d_call: TRBD2
clone_size: .
cdr3_aa: CASSLEWRTSGIETQYF
cdr3_nt: TGTGCCAGCAGCTTAGAGTGGCGGACTAGCGGGATAGAGACCCAGTACTTC

v_call: TRBV11-2
j_call: TRBJ2-3
d_call: .
clone_size: .
cdr3_aa: CASSLEGTDTQYF
cdr3_nt: TGTGCCAGCAGCTTAGAAGGCACAGATACGCAGTATTTT

v_call: TRBV15
j_call: TRBJ2-5
d_call: .
clone_size: .
cdr3_aa: CATSRDVSEGLWTQYF
cdr3_nt: TGTGCCACCAGCAGAGATGTATCGGAGGGTCTTTGGACCCAGTACTTC

v_call: TRBV7-9
j_call: TRBJ2-1
d_call: .
clone_size: .
cdr3_aa: CASSLGYQATGDEQFF
cdr3_nt: TGTGCCAGCAGCTTAGGTTACCAGGCGACCGGGGATGAGCAGTTCTTC

v_call: TRBV29-1
j_call: TRBJ2-3
d_call: .
clone_size: .
cdr3_aa: CSVAGVDGPTDTQYF
cdr3_nt: TGCAGCGTTGCCGGGGTGGATGGACCCACAGATACGCAGTATTTT

v_call: TRBV28
j_call: TRBJ1-4
d_call: .
clone_size: .
cdr3_aa: CAGGTSKDGKLFF
cdr3_nt: TGTGCCGGGGGGACGTCCAAGGATGGAAAACTGTTTTTT

v_call: TRBV7-9
j_call: TRBJ2-5
d_call: .
clone_size: .
cdr3_aa: CASSFPKGGSAVETQYF
cdr3_nt: TGTGCCAGCAGCTTTCCAAAGGGGGGGAGTGCCGTGGAGACCCAGTACTTC

v_call: TRBV4-1
j_call: TRBJ2-4
d_call: TRBD1
clone_size: few
cdr3_aa: CASSQDRQGSLNIQYF
cdr3_nt: TGCGCCAGCAGCCAAGATCGACAGGGGTCCCTAAACATTCAGTACTTC

v_call: TRBV2
j_call: TRBJ2-7
d_call: .
clone_size: .
cdr3_aa: CASSVDFYEQYF
cdr3_nt: TGTGCCAGCAGTGTAGACTTCTACGAGCAGTACTTC

v_call: TRBV29-1
j_call: TRBJ1-5
d_call: .
clone_size: few
cdr3_aa: CSVGENSNQPQHF
cdr3_nt: TGCAGCGTTGGAGAGAATAGCAATCAGCCCCAGCATTTT

v_call: TRBV28
j_call: TRBJ1-2
d_call: .
clone_size: .
cdr3_aa: CASSKELGYGYTF
cdr3_nt: TGTGCCAGCAGTAAAGAATTGGGATATGGCTACACCTTC

v_call: TRBV27
j_call: TRBJ2-7
d_call: TRBD1
clone_size: .
cdr3_aa: CASSRQGVTYEQYF
cdr3_nt: TGTGCCAGCAGTCGACAGGGGGTCACCTACGAGCAGTACTTC

v_call: TRBV27
j_call: TRBJ1-1
d_call: .
clone_size: .
cdr3_aa: CASSLRPPDLRNTEAFF
cdr3_nt: TGTGCCAGCAGTTTAAGACCCCCGGATCTGAGGAACACTGAAGCTTTCTTT

v_call: TRBV28
j_call: TRBJ2-4
d_call: TRBD1
clone_size: .
cdr3_aa: CASSLAGQGNIQYF
cdr3_nt: TGTGCCAGCAGTTTAGCTGGACAGGGAAACATTCAGTACTTC

v_call: TRBV11-3
j_call: TRBJ2-3
d_call: .
clone_size: .
cdr3_aa: CASSPHSDTQYF
cdr3_nt: TGTGCCAGCAGCCCCCATTCAGATACGCAGTATTTT

v_call: TRBV4-1
j_call: TRBJ2-2
d_call: .
clone_size: .
cdr3_aa: CASSQGLGANTGELFF
cdr3_nt: TGCGCCAGCAGCCAAGGACTAGGCGCGAACACCGGGGAGCTGTTTTTT

v_call: TRBV6-6
j_call: TRBJ2-7
d_call: TRBD2
clone_size: .
cdr3_aa: CASKVAGVMEQYF
cdr3_nt: TGTGCCAGCAAGGTAGCGGGAGTGATGGAGCAGTACTTC

v_call: TRBV10-3
j_call: TRBJ2-1
d_call: .
clone_size: .
cdr3_aa: CAISESMGGPWEQFF
cdr3_nt: TGTGCCATCAGTGAGTCGATGGGGGGGCCGTGGGAGCAGTTCTTC

v_call: TRBV11-2
j_call: TRBJ2-4
d_call: .
clone_size: .
cdr3_aa: CASSQISNIQYF
cdr3_nt: TGTGCCAGCAGCCAGATCTCAAACATTCAGTACTTC

v_call: TRBV7-8
j_call: TRBJ1-3
d_call: .
clone_size: few
cdr3_aa: CASSLVQGSQNTIYF
cdr3_nt: TGTGCCAGCAGCTTAGTTCAGGGGTCGCAAAACACCATATATTTT

v_call: TRBV4-1
j_call: TRBJ2-1
d_call: TRBD2
clone_size: many
cdr3_aa: CASSPVGTSGWNEQFF
cdr3_nt: TGCGCCAGCAGCCCTGTTGGGACTAGCGGGTGGAATGAGCAGTTCTTC

v_call: TRBV6-5
j_call: TRBJ2-1
d_call: TRBD1
clone_size: .
cdr3_aa: CASSGRTRDRKFF
cdr3_nt: TGTGCCAGCAGTGGGAGGACCCGGGACAGGAAATTCTTC

v_call: TRBV28
j_call: TRBJ1-2
d_call: TRBD1
clone_size: .
cdr3_aa: CASSSPQGGNYGYTF
cdr3_nt: TGTGCCAGCAGTTCCCCTCAGGGGGGCAACTATGGCTACACCTTC

v_call: TRBV18
j_call: TRBJ1-4
d_call: TRBD1
clone_size: many
cdr3_aa: CASSPVGGTTNEKLFF
cdr3_nt: TGTGCCAGCTCCCCGGTAGGGGGCACGACTAATGAAAAACTGTTTTTT

v_call: TRBV9
j_call: TRBJ1-6
d_call: .
clone_size: .
cdr3_aa: CASSVRQDNSPLHF
cdr3_nt: TGTGCCAGCAGCGTACGGCAGGACAATTCACCCCTCCACTTT

v_call: TRBV5-6
j_call: TRBJ1-6
d_call: TRBD1
clone_size: .
cdr3_aa: CASSLDAGGSPLHF
cdr3_nt: TGTGCCAGCAGCTTGGACGCAGGGGGTTCACCCCTCCACTTT

v_call: TRBV18
j_call: TRBJ2-1
d_call: TRBD2
clone_size: .
cdr3_aa: CASSKSGTPQNEQFF
cdr3_nt: TGTGCCAGCTCAAAGAGCGGGACCCCCCAGAATGAGCAGTTCTTC

v_call: TRBV7-9
j_call: TRBJ1-2
d_call: .
clone_size: .
cdr3_aa: CASSFGQNYGYTF
cdr3_nt: TGTGCCAGCAGCTTTGGACAGAACTATGGCTACACCTTC